Here is one T cell receptor beta chain with its context. The antigen is unknown. This sample stems from a study of cytomegalovirus exposure and HLA in healthy donors. The study, taken as a whole, reports: A later analysis by the authors found several of the most significant clusters apparently linked to common viral pathogens. In a later analysis, productive TCRs from donors in an Asian-associated ancestry cluster reportedly carried fewer N-insertions than the cohort mean.

A multiplex PCR was run with 60 Vbeta primers and 13 Jbeta primers. The method was immunoSEQ multiplex PCR; TCRdb's version includes in-frame clones alone and lacks a portion of them. The table records around 110,000 clones, 9% to 10% of them present only once. Healthy bone marrow donors made up the cohort. Germline V gives CDR1 LNHDA, CDR2 SQIVND (reference sequence). The CDR3 totals 15 residues. Losses at the gene ends were 5 bases for V and 2 bases for J; bases not matched to a gene: 5. The TCR comes from a man aged 25-40 years in good health and CMV-seronegative. The gene calls are TRBV19 and TRBJ1-1, with 10 bases that match TRBD1. The sample comprised PBMCs. The CDR3 protein is CASSPGDRGNTEAFF. In DNA form, the CDR3 reads TGTGCCAGTAGTCCCGGGGACAGGGGAAACACTGAAGCTTTCTTT.